Included here is one T cell receptor beta chain sequence, with context. This clonotype was counted ten times or more. Its antigen is unknown. No qualities accompany the bases; no much larger clone lies one base away. The junction carries 19 bases between V and J, which are trimmed by 2 bases and 8 bases respectively. Taken from cysteine to phenylalanine, the CDR3 has 16 residues. The retained sequence is limited to the CDR3, 48 bases, with the frame set at the first base. CDR1 and CDR2 (MNHEY, SVGAGI) derive from the germline V gene. The data were taken from a study of naive and memory T cell subsets (dated by TCRdb to about 2017). Study-level background: In the figure summarizing the skin biopsy and whole blood samples, 10 or so blood donors, 7 tuberculin skin test biopsies and 3 saline control biopsies were reported. PCR2 was typically performed as a SYBR Green qPCR that was stopped at a set threshold, although end-point PCR (about 6 cycles) could be used instead for low-input samples.

Receptors were amplified or captured by 5' RACE. The ligated cDNA was amplified in four rounds of PCR with nested alpha and beta constant region primers together with the SP2 primer. TCR RNA was reverse transcribed with SuperScript IV using alpha and beta constant region primers for the blood and skin samples. An oligonucleotide carrying the Illumina SP2 primer and a UMI was ligated to the cDNA 3' end using T4 RNA ligase 1. The 12-nucleotide UMI consisted of two random hexamers with an eight-base spacer between the hexamers to prevent hairpin formation. From the second PCR onward, the TCR alpha and beta chain libraries were handled separately, and dual indexing was used for multiplexing. After pooling, the indexed libraries were analyzed by capillary electrophoresis and sequenced on either an Illumina MiSeq or NextSeq. PhiX DNA at roughly 4.5-8% was spiked into libraries to increase base diversity and improve cluster recognition. In the original analysis: Demultiplexor pulled UMIs out of read 2, joined the UMIs with the TCR sequence from read 1, and separated reads according to sample indices. V and J genes and V-J junctions were identified by Decombinator, and each TCR was assigned a five-part identifier that included V and J deletions. Collapsinator used UMIs to correct sequencing errors and PCR amplification heterogeneity, yielding UMI-based abundance per TCR. CDR3Translator turned identifiers into nucleotide sequence, translated that sequence into amino acids, and pulled out CDR3 regions based on terminal motifs. Error-corrected counts of alpha and beta TCRs from blood and skin were compared after being normalized to the amount of input RNA. The public reads were quality trimmed at Q25 with fastp and then assembled into clones with MiXCR by TCRdb, keeping productive beta chains. Rows with a matching CDR3 protein are joined into one entry that keeps the most common DNA and genes. TCRdb's processing, not the study's, gives the V and J calls here. The sample yields 48,000 or so distinct CDR3 sequences; approximately 4.8% were counted once. The top ten hold about 0.8% of the sample.

The paper as a whole reports these results and caveats: The potential sensitivity of the RNA-based method to TCR transcript changes with T cell activation and differentiation was acknowledged.

Using 3' ligation of a UMI-containing oligonucleotide to TCR cDNA, the study laid out a robust and sensitive protocol to amplify, sequence and analyze TCRs. For whole blood analysis, 2.5 ml of peripheral blood was collected from healthy adult volunteers into Tempus tubes, and RNA was extracted following the manufacturer's instructions. Total RNA was treated with RQ1 DNase, without cell sorting, prior to reverse transcription, with an input of roughly 1 to 1000 ng being targeted. Libraries were prepared from skin biopsies and whole blood to test how robust the pipeline was in samples where T cells are a minority population.

The sequence was obtained from a female donor in good health. The chain couples TRBV6-5 to TRBJ2-1, with the D segment possibly TRBD1 or TRBD2, each aligning over 5 bases. In nucleotides, the sequence is TGTGCCAGCAGTTACGACGGTGCTAGAGGGACGGATGAGCAGTTCTTC. Its product reads: CASSYDGARGTDEQFF.